The present TCR beta chain was sequenced within a study of cytomegalovirus exposure and HLA in healthy donors. Study summary: Roughly 80 million unique TCRs from HLA-typed donors were held in an early data release.

60 Vbeta and 13 Jbeta primers were used in PCR. The repertoire was sequenced with immunoSEQ multiplex PCR; TCRdb's copy has only in-frame clones and lacks some. Of about 150,000 clones detected, roughly 80% appear once; the ten largest clones hold roughly 4.2%. The length of the CDR3 is 11 residues. CDR1 is GTSNPN, CDR2 SVGIG, per germline (reference sequence). V gave up 3 bases and J gave up 7 bases, with 9 bases separating them. The source is a woman aged 40 to 49 in good health and CMV-seronegative. The V and J genes are TRBV30 and TRBJ1-1; D possibly corresponds to TRBD1 (6 bases). The sample comprised PBMCs. This CDR3 reads CAWSGTLEAFF. As DNA, the CDR3 is TGTGCCTGGAGCGGGACACTTGAAGCTTTCTTT.